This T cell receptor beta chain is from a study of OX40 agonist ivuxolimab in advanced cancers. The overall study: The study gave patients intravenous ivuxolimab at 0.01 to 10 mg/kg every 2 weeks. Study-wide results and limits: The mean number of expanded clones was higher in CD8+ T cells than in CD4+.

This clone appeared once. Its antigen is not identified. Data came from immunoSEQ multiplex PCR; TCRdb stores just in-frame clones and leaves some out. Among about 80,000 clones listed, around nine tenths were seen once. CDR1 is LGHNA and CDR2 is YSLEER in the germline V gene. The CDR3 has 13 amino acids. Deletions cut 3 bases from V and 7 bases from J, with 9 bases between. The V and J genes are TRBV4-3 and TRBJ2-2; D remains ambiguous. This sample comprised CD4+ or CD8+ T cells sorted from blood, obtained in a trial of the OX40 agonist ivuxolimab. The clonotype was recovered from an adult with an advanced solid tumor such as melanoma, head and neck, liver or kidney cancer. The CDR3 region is CASSHSIHGELFF. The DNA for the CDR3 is TGCGCCAGCAGCCACTCCATACACGGGGAGCTGTTTTTT.